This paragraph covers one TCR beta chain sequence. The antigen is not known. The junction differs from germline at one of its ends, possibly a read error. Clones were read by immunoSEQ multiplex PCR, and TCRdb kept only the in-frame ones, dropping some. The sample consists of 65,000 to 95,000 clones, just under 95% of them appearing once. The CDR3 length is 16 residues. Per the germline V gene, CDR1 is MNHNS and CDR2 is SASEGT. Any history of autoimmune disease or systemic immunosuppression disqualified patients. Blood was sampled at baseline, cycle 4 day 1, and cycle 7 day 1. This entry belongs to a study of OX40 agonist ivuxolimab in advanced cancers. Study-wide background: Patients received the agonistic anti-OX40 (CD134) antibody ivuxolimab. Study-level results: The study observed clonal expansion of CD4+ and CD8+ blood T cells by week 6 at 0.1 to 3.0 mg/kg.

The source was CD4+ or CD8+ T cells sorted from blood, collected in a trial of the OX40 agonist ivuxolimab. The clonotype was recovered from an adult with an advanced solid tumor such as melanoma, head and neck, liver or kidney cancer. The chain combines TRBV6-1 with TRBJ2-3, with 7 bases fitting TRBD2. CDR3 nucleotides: TGTGCCAGCAGTCAAGCCTTCACTAGCGAGGCAGATACGCAGTATTTT. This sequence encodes CASSQAFTSEADTQYF.